This T cell receptor (beta chain) was retrieved from a study of Graves' ophthalmopathy and Graves' hyperthyroidism. Notes on the study in general: Built on 13 signatures, a model told ophthalmopathy apart from stable hyperthyroidism with over 85% sensitivity and over 80% specificity. Among expanded thyroid clonotypes above 0.001 frequency, most also occurred in blood.

Moderate-to-severe activity, with CAS ≥3, NOSPECS ≥4 and duration under 3 months, characterized the donors with ophthalmopathy. Patients were left out if they had other autoimmune diseases, uncontrolled infections, pregnancy or lactation. Beta-chain TCR CDR3 regions were amplified from RNA transcripts. HTBI-primed RT-PCR formed the first round, and a multiplex PCR formed the second. TCRdb reprocessed the multiplex PCR reads via MiXCR and lists one record per CDR3 protein. Among roughly 480,000 distinct CDR3 sequences listed, over 13% were seen once. This clonotype was observed a handful of times. The target antigen is unknown. At one end the junction does not follow the germline gene, possibly because of a read error. Germline V gives CDR1 GTSNPN, CDR2 SVGIG (reference sequence). The CDR3 length is 14 residues.

The sequenced sample was blood. J is TRBJ2-7 and V is TRBV30; 8 bases map to TRBD1. This receptor was identified in a woman under 40 with Graves' ophthalmopathy. DNA of the CDR3: TGTGCCAGGAGAGGGGCAGGGGGCTCTTACGAGCAGTACTTC. The encoded protein is CARRGAGGSYEQYF.